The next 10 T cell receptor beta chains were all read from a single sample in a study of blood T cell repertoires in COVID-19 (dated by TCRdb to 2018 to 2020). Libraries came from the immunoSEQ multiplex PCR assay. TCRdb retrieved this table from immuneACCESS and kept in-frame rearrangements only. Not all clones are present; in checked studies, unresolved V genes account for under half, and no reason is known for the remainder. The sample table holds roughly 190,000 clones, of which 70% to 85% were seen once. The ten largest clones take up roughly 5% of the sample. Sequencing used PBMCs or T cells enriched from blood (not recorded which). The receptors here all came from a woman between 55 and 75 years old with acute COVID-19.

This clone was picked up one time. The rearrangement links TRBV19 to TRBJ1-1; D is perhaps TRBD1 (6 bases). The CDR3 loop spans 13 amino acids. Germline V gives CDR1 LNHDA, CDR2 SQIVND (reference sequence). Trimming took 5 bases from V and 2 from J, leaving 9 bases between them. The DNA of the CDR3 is TGTGCCAGTAGTTTACAGGGAAACACTGAAGCTTTCTTT. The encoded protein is CASSLQGNTEAFF.

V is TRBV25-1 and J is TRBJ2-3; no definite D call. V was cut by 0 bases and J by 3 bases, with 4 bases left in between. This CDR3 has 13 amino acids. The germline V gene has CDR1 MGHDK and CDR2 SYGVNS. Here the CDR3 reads CASSEYYTDTQYF. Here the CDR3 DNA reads TGTGCCAGCAGTGAATACTATACAGATACGCAGTATTTT. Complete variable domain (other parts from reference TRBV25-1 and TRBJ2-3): EADIYQTPRYLVIGTGKKITLECSQTMGHDKMYWYQQDPGMELHLIHYSYGVNSTEKGDLSSESTVSRIRTEHFPLTLESARPSHTSQYLCASSEYYTDTQYFGPGTRLTVL.

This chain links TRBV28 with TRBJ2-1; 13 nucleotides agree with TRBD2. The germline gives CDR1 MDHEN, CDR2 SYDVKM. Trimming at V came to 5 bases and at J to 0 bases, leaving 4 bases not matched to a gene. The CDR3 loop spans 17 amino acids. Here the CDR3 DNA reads TGTGCCAGCAGTACCGGGACTAGCGGGATCTCCTACAATGAGCAGTTCTTC. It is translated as CASSTGTSGISYNEQFF.

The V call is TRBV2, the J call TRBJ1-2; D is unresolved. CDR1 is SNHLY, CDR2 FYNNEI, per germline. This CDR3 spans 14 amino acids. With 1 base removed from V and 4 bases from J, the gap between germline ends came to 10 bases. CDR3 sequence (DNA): TGTGCCAGCAGTGAAGGGGCGGGCCTCTATGGCTACACCTTC. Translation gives CASSEGAGLYGYTF.

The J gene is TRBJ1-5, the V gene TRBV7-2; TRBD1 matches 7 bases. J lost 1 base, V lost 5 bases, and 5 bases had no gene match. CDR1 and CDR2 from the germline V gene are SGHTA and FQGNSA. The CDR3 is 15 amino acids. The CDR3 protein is CASSPQGVSNQPQHF. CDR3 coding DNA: TGTGCCAGCAGCCCCCAGGGGGTAAGCAATCAGCCCCAGCATTTT.

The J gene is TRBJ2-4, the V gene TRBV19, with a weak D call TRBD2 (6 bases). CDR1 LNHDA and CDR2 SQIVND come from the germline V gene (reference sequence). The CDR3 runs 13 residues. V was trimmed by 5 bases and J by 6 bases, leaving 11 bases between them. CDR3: CASSFGGSNIQYF. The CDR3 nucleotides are TGTGCCAGTAGTTTCGGAGGGTCAAACATTCAGTACTTC.

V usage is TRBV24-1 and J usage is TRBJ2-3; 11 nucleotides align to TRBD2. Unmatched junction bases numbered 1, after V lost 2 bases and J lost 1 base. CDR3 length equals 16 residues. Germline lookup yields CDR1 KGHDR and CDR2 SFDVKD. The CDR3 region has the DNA TGTGCCACCAGTGATTGGACTAGCGGGCGCACAGATACGCAGTATTTT. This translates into CATSDWTSGRTDTQYF.

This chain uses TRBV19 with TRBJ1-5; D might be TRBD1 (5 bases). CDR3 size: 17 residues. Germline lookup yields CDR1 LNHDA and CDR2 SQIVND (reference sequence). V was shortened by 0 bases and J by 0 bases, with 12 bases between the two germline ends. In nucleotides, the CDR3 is TGTGCCAGTAGTATAGATCGGGGACTTTCTAGCAATCAGCCCCAGCATTTT. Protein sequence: CASSIDRGLSSNQPQHF.

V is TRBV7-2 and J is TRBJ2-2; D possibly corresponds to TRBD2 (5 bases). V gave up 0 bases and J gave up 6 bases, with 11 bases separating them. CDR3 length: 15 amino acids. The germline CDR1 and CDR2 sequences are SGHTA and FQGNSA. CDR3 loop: CASSLAASRSGELFF. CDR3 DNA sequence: TGTGCCAGCAGCTTAGCAGCTAGCCGTTCCGGGGAGCTGTTTTTT.

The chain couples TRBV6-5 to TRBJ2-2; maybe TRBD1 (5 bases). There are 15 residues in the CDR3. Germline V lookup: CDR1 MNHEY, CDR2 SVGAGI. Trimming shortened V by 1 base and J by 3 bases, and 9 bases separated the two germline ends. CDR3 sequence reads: CASSYYRPDTGELFF. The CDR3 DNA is TGTGCCAGCAGTTACTACAGGCCCGACACCGGGGAGCTGTTTTTT.